This record covers a single T cell receptor (beta chain). What it binds is not known. These data originate in a study of T-cell reconstitution after alpha-beta-depleted transplantation in children. Using unique molecular identifiers, the investigators prepared the TCRbeta library. TCRdb recomputed calls from the PCR reads with MiXCR, one row per CDR3 protein. There are around 420,000 distinct CDR3 sequences in the sample; 15% to 20% occur only once, and approximately 28% lies in the top ten. Trimming left V 2 bases short and J 0 bases short, with 14 bases between. This CDR3 has 17 residues. The germline CDR1 and CDR2 sequences are LGHDT and YNNKEL (reference sequence). Whole-study findings and limits: Some patients' high day-60 TCRbeta diversity was attributed to recipient cells surviving conditioning. T-cell numbers and diversity one year post-transplant derived largely from freshly generated T cells. Approximately two months post-transplant, alpha-beta T cells reportedly originated from several hundred expanded graft clones.

The chain uses TRBV3-1 and TRBJ2-1; D is ambiguous. The sequence was collected from a boy younger than two who had a stem cell transplant for Wiskott-Aldrich syndrome, so the T cells may come from the graft donor. This specimen consisted of PBMCs, mostly from graft donor cells, obtained 360 days after TCRalphabeta/CD19-depleted stem cell transplant. The CDR3 reads CASSQTRPTSSYNEQFF. Written as DNA, the CDR3 is TGTGCCAGCAGCCAAACCCGGCCCACCAGCTCCTACAATGAGCAGTTCTTC.